The T cell receptor beta chain under discussion was sequenced for a study of cytomegalovirus exposure and HLA in healthy donors (dated 2017 in TCRdb). Study-wide context: An earlier analysis of 550 to 700 of the donors reported about 250 Gb of sequence data and roughly 100 million unique TCR beta sequences from some 180 million T cells. Typing coverage varied by locus: 629-630 donors for A, B, C, DRB1 and DQB1; around 560 for DQA1; 606 for DPA1; about 450 for DPB1. The T cell repertoires of 700 or so subjects were profiled by immunosequencing and related to cytomegalovirus serostatus. In an earlier analysis of a few hundred of the donors, high-throughput TCR beta sequencing was used to judge whether each TCR beta V gene segment behaved as functional or pseudogenic. The study aimed to test whether cataloging public T cell receptors could reveal signatures of past pathogen exposure. A handful of DR-DQ haplotypes were treated as single units for association and clustering because of strong linkage in the cohort. Rather than drawing on any new phenotypic data, the later analysis identified candidate immune exposures from TCR beta sequences and the way those sequences occurred across donors. Of the approximately 400 genotyped donors, 65% to 90% fell in the genetic ancestry cluster associated with self-reported Caucasian donors. A later analysis re-analyzed previously published TCR beta repertoires from hundreds of donors and added high-resolution HLA genotyping to study TCR occurrence patterns. HLA typing covered class I and class II loci at four-digit resolution. Among some 400 genotyped donors of the cohort, an average of approximately 240,000 unique TCR beta nucleotide sequences was sequenced per donor, of which about 20% were non-productive. A later genetic analysis took genome-wide SNP genotypes for about 55% of the 666 donors and used that subset as a discovery cohort. The study combined high-throughput TCR immunosequencing, statistical association of individual TCRs with disease status, and machine learning to predict cytomegalovirus infection status. Besides the first cohort of about 730 subjects, a separate validation cohort made up of 95 to 150 different subjects was used. Donor age, sex, ethnicity and CMV serostatus were compiled together with the repertoire data. An early release covering roughly 600 HLA-typed donors comprised 250 to 350 gigabases of sequencing data and tens of millions of unique TCR sequences. Every discovery cohort repertoire had been produced on one sequencing platform.

The research as a whole found: A later analysis found that most CMV-associated TCR beta chains appeared HLA-restricted, with HLA associations seemingly driven largely by CMV exposure. In a later analysis, several top co-occurrence clusters were reported to appear linked to parvovirus B19, influenza, CMV and Epstein-Barr virus. Roughly uniform sequencing depth across donors was assumed in presence/absence analyses, although this assumption may not hold. Because HLA typing was unavailable for some donors at each locus, only the typed subset was used in association tests. Some 15 rarely observed V segments, including chromosome 9 orphons, were excluded from the earlier analysis of several hundred of the donors because counts were too low. Correlated functional status among segregating V segments might reflect linkage disequilibrium, but an unknown experimental factor could not be ruled out. In a later analysis, TCR association rates were found to vary across HLA loci, with the most associated TCRs seen for DRB1 alleles and the fewest for HLA-C alleles. Compared with equally common non-associated chains, HLA-associated TCR beta chains in a later analysis were more clonally expanded and had lower generation probabilities. According to a later genetic analysis, donors in an Asian-associated ancestry cluster had fewer N-insertions in productive TCRs than the approximately 700-donor mean. Broadly in line with IMGT annotations, most TCR beta V segments showed up in productive rearrangements about 90% or about 30% of the time in an earlier analysis of about 500 of the donors. While some public TCRs were present in many individuals, most TCR sequences turned up only very rarely across donors. When HLA alleles, especially DR and DQ, strongly co-occurred, attributing TCR associations to individual alleles was difficult. The sequencing pipeline was judged likely to have produced a cluster of highly shared sequence variants as a technical artifact. An association between a missense DCLRE1C variant and V-gene and J-gene trimming of TCR beta chains was found in a later genetic analysis and replicated in an independent cohort. The cohort was sequenced for TCR beta chains only, and without alpha or paired-chain data the features that could be detected were limited. The study gave a list of some 150 TCR beta chains associated with cytomegalovirus. Because the 87-base-pair reads could not distinguish some IMGT-functional V segments, including TRBV6-2 and TRBV6-3, those segments were excluded. CMV serostatus was the only immune exposure information available for the cohort. A few of the identified cytomegalovirus-associated TCR beta chains were confirmed in vitro to be specific for cytomegalovirus antigens. A further reported finding was that TCR beta sequences accurately predicted the HLA-A and HLA-B alleles for most subjects in the first cohort. The authors suggested that the approach could potentially be generalized to other disease states and immunological phenotypes. The classifier was reported to diagnose cytomegalovirus status with high specificity and sensitivity in both the original and validation cohorts. Specific HLA alleles were associated with 15,000 to 20,000 TCR beta sequences at a false discovery rate of 0.05 in a later analysis.

Library prep was done by the immunoSEQ multiplex PCR assay. For the multiplex PCR, a mixture combining 60 forward primers for TCR Vbeta segments and 13 reverse primers for TCR Jbeta segments was used. Amplification of the CDR3 region of rearranged TCR beta genes was performed with a multiplex PCR assay on genomic DNA. On the Illumina HiSeq System, the amplified TCR beta libraries were sequenced as 87-base-pair reads. The paper's processing steps were these. Across the 700 or so repertoires, a later analysis counted 80 million or so unique TCR beta chains, around 10 million of which were shared by at least two donors. To remove PCR and sequencing errors, raw reads were error-corrected and collapsed into unique sequences using a nearest-neighbor algorithm that merged closely related sequences. CDR3 sequences were aligned to IMGT reference sequences to assign V, D and J gene segments. For a sequence to be retained, at least a six-nucleotide match to both a V gene segment and a J gene segment was required. A rearrangement was called productive if the CDR3 had no stop codons and remained in frame with V and J, and every other rearrangement was called non-productive. CDR3 was defined according to IMGT convention as the region running from the second conserved V-encoded cysteine to the conserved J-encoded phenylalanine. In an earlier analysis of 550 to 650 of the donors, sequences lacking an unambiguous match to a single V gene segment were excluded. An earlier analysis of a few hundred of the donors called V segments functional above 56.7% productive rearrangements and segregating when the between-donor standard deviation exceeded 5%. A statistical classification framework was built to diagnose cytomegalovirus status from the catalog of TCR beta chain sequences. In a later analysis, TCR nucleotide sequences were compared against IMGT/GENE-DB human TR gene sequences so that V and J genes could be assigned. Using the TCRdist pipeline, a later analysis assigned CDR3 sequences along with most-parsimonious VDJ recombination scenarios. A later analysis defined each TCR beta chain by its CDR3 amino acid sequence plus V-gene family, and excluded reads lacking a unique V-gene family. As a way to deal with suspected cross-contamination and a sequencing artifact, a later analysis dropped 450 to 600 nucleotide sequences that were highly shared and had low generation probability. In a later analysis, a clonal expansion index was calculated for each public chain from normalized within-repertoire ranks of inferred template counts. In a later analysis, generation probabilities were computed with a VDJ recombination model fitted to out-of-frame rearrangements, and the resulting probabilities were checked against IGoR. A later analysis scored TCR-TCR, TCR-HLA and TCR-CMV co-occurrence with hypergeometric tests, applying a repertoire-size bias correction to TCR pairs. To estimate false discovery rates, a later analysis permuted the HLA or CMV assignments 20 times. In a later analysis, co-occurring TCRs were grouped using DBSCAN, with TCRdist sequence similarity added in when clustering inside HLA-allele-positive subsets. Repertoires with fewer than 30,000 or more than 120,000 public chains were left out of co-occurrence clustering, as were four to six repertoires with anomalous nucleotide sharing. Here the immuneACCESS table is served through TCRdb, limited to in-frame sequences with V and J called. Missing clones are a known gap in these copies; in checked studies unresolved V genes cover under half, and the rest lacks a known reason. D and trimming come from the DNA, and the V and J calls and clone size come from that table. In all, the sample holds about 120,000 clones, and about 83% of those were seen once. Roughly 3% of the sample is taken by the ten largest.

With respect to this clone: No antigen is known for it. Base qualities were left out, and no much larger clone turns up one base away.

CDR1 SGHRS and CDR2 YFSETQ are derived from the germline V gene. Including cysteine and phenylalanine, the CDR3 has 16 amino acids. Only the CDR3 part of the read is kept: 48 bases, read in frame from the first base. The V end loses 7 bases and the J end loses 0 bases, and a stretch of 16 bases separates them. In total, about 650 healthy bone marrow donors made up the cohort. Cohort members were all nominally healthy when sampled, although unrecorded immune exposures were likely present. The donor tested CMV seronegative and was one of the 352 seronegative cohort members. Each donor provided a peripheral blood sample, and peripheral blood mononuclear cells were used for TCR beta sequencing. The Qiagen DNeasy Blood Extraction Kit was used to extract genomic DNA from the blood cell samples.

Recombination joined TRBV5-1 with TRBJ2-2, with the D gene uncertain. The specimen was PBMCs. The receptor comes from a female donor in good health and CMV-seronegative. This receptor carries the CDR3 CASSKRVSTNTGELFF. The DNA reads TGCGCCAGCTCTAAACGAGTTTCAACGAACACCGGGGAGCTGTTTTTT.